This T cell receptor (beta chain) was captured in a study of blood T cell repertoires in COVID-19. This table comes from immunoSEQ multiplex PCR, and its TCRdb copy is limited to in-frame clones, with some not included. The sample contains roughly 260,000 clones, about nine tenths of which appear only once. Germline assignment: CDR1 WNHNN and CDR2 SYGVQD (reference sequence). CDR3 length: 15 residues. Trimming at V came to 0 bases and at J to 9 bases, leaving 7 bases not matched to a gene. Sequencing was carried out using peripheral blood. The clonotype was recovered from a person aged 18 to 30 with COVID-19, enrolled during active disease. The chain recombines TRBV10-1 with TRBJ2-7, with 11 bases matching TRBD2. Written as DNA, the CDR3 is TGCGCCAGCAGTGAGTCCGCCTACCTAGCGGGAGGGCAGTACTTC. Translating it yields CASSESAYLAGGQYF.